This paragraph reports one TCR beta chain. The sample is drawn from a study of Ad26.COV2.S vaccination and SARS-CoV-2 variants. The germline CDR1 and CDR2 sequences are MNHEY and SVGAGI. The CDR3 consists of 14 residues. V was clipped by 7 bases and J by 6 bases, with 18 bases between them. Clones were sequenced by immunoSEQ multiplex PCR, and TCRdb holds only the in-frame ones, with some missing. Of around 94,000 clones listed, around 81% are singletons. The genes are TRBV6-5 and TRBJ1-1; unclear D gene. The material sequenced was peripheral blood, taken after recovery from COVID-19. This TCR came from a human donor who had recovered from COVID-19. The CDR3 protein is CASTSRSITAEAFF. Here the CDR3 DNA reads TGTGCCAGCACTAGCCGTTCAATCACGGCTGAAGCTTTCTTT.